The present T cell receptor beta chain was sequenced within a study of T-cell memory formation after mild COVID-19 (TCRdb year 2021). Notes on the research overall: TCR sequence clusters from the two donors were largely donor specific. Two young, previously healthy adult volunteers made up the cohort, one male and one female. In two donors, T-cell clones that expanded and contracted after mild COVID-19 were tracked by sequencing TCRalpha and TCRbeta repertoires over time. What the study reported, not specific to this receptor: Some responding clones were detected in pre-infection memory, suggesting pre-existing cross-reactive memory T cells joined the SARS-CoV-2 response. Only a couple of mild cases were covered by the study, and larger cohorts that include severe cases with pre-infection samples were considered necessary. Balanced CD4/CD8 phenotypes were observed for clones contracting from day 15 to 85, whereas a bias towards CD4+ was observed for a second wave of clones expanding from day 15 to 37. Contracting CD4+ clones were located mainly in the CM and EM memory subsets, whereas CD8+ clones were found to be enriched in EMRA. Whether the second-wave clones peaking on day 37 were SARS-CoV-2 specific was not confirmed.

About this clonotype: Its binding antigen is unknown. Qualities for individual bases were not recorded, and no much larger clone is one base off.

Sequencing was performed on an Illumina NovaSeq 6000. TCRalpha and TCRbeta cDNA libraries were constructed by 5'RACE with constant-segment primers, with sample barcodes and unique molecular identifiers being introduced. RNA was extracted from every sample with Trizol reagent. The libraries were amplified in two PCR steps, and the second step added a second sample barcode and Illumina TruSeq adapters. The libraries were sequenced on an Illumina NovaSeq using 2 x 150 bp paired-end reads. Turning to the authors' computational methods: Demultiplexing of reads and collapsing into UMI-guided consensus sequences were performed with migec v1.2.7. Using mixcr v2.1.11, UMI consensuses were aligned to TRA and TRB V and J templates and then assembled into clonotypes. A clonotype was counted as expanded or contracted only when both edgeR and NoisET called the clonotype significant, with the noise models trained on biological replicates. For edgeR calls, a false discovery rate-adjusted p below 0.01 and a log2 fold-change threshold of 1 were applied. As an exploratory analysis of dynamics, max-normalized trajectories of the 1000 most abundant clonotypes were examined with PCA combined with hierarchical clustering. Separately sequenced CD4+ and CD8+ repertoires were used to assign the CD4 or CD8 phenotype of responding clones. The public reads were quality trimmed at Q25 with fastp and then assembled into clones with MiXCR by TCRdb, keeping productive beta chains. A single entry per CDR3 protein holds the most common genes and DNA from its merged rows. These V and J calls are TCRdb output, not the study's own analysis. The sample profile shows 470,000 or so distinct CDR3 sequences; around 25% of them were found once. Of the sample, 12% falls within the top ten clones.

Ficoll-Paque density gradient centrifugation was used to isolate PBMCs. From the germline V gene (reference sequence), CDR1 is MNHNY and CDR2 is SVGAGI. V is pared back by 6 bases and J by 0 bases, with 12 bases lying between the germline termini. The CDR3 contains 15 residues, cysteine and phenylalanine counted. Only the CDR3 part of the read is kept: 45 bases, read in frame from the first base. The sequenced material came from PBMCs or a T cell subset sorted from them (not recorded which). Recombination joined TRBV6-6 with TRBJ2-4, with the D gene too uncertain to name. This receptor was identified in an adult woman who had mild COVID-19 (a few samples of this study predate the infection). The sample titles of this study are shuffled in the database, so cell type and time point are left out; the donor was told from shared clones. The sequenced DNA: TGTGCCAGCAGCCCGCTTGATTTAGCCAAAAACATTCAGTACTTC. It translates as CASSPLDLAKNIQYF.